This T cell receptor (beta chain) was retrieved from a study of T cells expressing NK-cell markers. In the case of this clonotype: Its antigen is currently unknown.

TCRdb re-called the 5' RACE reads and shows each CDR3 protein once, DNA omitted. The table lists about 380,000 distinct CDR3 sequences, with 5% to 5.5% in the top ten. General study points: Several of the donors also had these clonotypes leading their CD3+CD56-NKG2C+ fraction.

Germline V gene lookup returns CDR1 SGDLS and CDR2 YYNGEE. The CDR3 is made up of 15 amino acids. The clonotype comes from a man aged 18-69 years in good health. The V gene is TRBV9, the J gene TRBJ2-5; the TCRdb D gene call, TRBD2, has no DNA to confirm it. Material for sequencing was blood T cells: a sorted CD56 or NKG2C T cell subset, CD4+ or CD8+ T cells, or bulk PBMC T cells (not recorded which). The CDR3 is CASSVGLAGVETQYF.